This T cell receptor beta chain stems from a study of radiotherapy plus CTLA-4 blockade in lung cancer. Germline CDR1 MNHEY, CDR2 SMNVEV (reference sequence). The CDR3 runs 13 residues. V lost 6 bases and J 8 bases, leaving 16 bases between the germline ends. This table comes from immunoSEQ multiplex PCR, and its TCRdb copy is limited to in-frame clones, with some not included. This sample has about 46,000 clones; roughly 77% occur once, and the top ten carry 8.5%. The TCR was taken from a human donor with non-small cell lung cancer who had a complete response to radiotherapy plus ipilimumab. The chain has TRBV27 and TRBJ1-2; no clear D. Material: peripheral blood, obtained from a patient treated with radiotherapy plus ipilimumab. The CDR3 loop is CASSPFEGWGYTF. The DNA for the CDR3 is TGTGCCAGCAGCCCCTTTGAGGGTTGGGGCTACACCTTC.